The rows below give T cell receptor beta chains drawn from one sample of a study of shared clonotypes between healthy human individuals. The protocol was immunoSEQ multiplex PCR, while the TCRdb copy is restricted to in-frame clones and leaves out a portion. The sample holds about 590,000 clones, around 95% seen once. The sequenced material came from naive CD8+ T cells sorted from blood. The receptors derive from a woman younger than 45 in good health. The CDR3 runs from the conserved cysteine through the conserved F or W.

CDR3 protein,V gene
CASSFQQGYTEAFF,TRBV11-2
CASSVLAGFYEQYF,TRBV9
CASSLGGTASYEQYF,TRBV5-6
CASSLWARANEKLFF,TRBV27
CANGQIEETQYF,TRBV5-4
CASSLGDLSSGNTIYF,TRBV28
CASSLFGTGELFF,TRBV27
CSVVPTSGRWEQYF,TRBV29-1
CASSPSGETQYF,TRBV4-1
CASSLVGSGRAIETQYF,TRBV5-4
CASSPVDSSYNEQFF,TRBV14
CSVEQDGYEQYF,TRBV29-1
CASSGASGSYEQYF,TRBV19
CASTRQGDYEQYF,TRBV5-6
CSVMGGVYNEQFF,TRBV29-1
CASSVNRGSEQYF,TRBV9
CASSSRAGEAFF,TRBV28
CASSLWTGIYNEQFF,TRBV13
CASGSGEGPLYF,TRBV9
CASSSEGEQFF,TRBV5-4
CASSPIGQGREETQYF,TRBV28
CASSLAAAGGTDTQYF,TRBV7-8
CASNSLIGTGELFF,TRBV19
CASSIWTGGNEQYF,TRBV7-9
CASSWPVSGGSTDTQYF,TRBV28
CASSFIGSYQPQHF,TRBV28
CASSSGRFNEKLFF,TRBV7-9
CASSPSGVADTQYF,TRBV27
CATGTSLVTPLEQFF,TRBV19
CAWSDRFVGYGYTF,TRBV30
CASSIVGGDYEQYF,TRBV19
CASSFRREVRETQYF,TRBV28
CASSLGQGRGEQYF,TRBV13
CASSLYGISYEQYF,TRBV28
CASSPGRNYEQYF,TRBV28
CASSYSDGYEQYF,TRBV6-6
CASSTGEGDTQYF,TRBV2
CASSEVDRVYGYTF,TRBV25-1
CASSLAAGGADTQYF,TRBV28
CASSLGDYSGDEQFF,TRBV5-4
CSVGAGLNEQYF,TRBV29-1